The T cell receptor beta chain described here comes from a study of Graves' ophthalmopathy and Graves' hyperthyroidism. This clonotype turned up a few times. Per germline, CDR1 MNHEY and CDR2 SVGEGT. Losses at the gene ends were 0 bases for V and 3 bases for J; bases not matched to a gene: 4. CDR3 length equals 15 residues. Amplification of TCR beta CDR3 regions used RNA transcripts. Second-round multiplex PCR came after a first-round RT-PCR that employed HTBI primers. TCRdb re-called the multiplex PCR reads with MiXCR, one entry per CDR3 protein. The table has approximately 480,000 distinct CDR3 sequences, 13% to 15% seen once.

J is TRBJ2-7 and V is TRBV6-2 or TRBV6-3; 8 bases agree with TRBD2. The TCR originated in a woman in her 30s with Graves' ophthalmopathy. The material sequenced was blood. DNA for the CDR3: TGTGCCAGCAGTTACTCACCCAGCGGGGGCTACGAGCAGTACTTC. Translating gives CASSYSPSGGYEQYF.